These 5 T cell receptor beta chains came from one sample sequenced in a study of long-term antiretroviral therapy in people with HIV. Assay version v3.0 of immunoSEQ was used, and it was run at survey level. The assay was immunoSEQ multiplex PCR, and TCRdb's table has in-frame clones only and misses some. This sample has about 21,000 clones; 60% to 80% occur once, and the top ten carry over 9%. The sample in question was unsorted PBMCs, obtained roughly 21 months before starting antiretroviral therapy. These receptors were obtained from a woman between 40 and 55 years old with HIV.

V usage is TRBV7-2 and J usage is TRBJ2-5; TRBD2 aligns across 13 bases. J gave up 2 bases and V 4 bases, and 10 bases lay outside the gene matches. The CDR3 has 18 amino acids. Germline V gives CDR1 SGHTA, CDR2 FQGNSA. The CDR3 DNA is TGTGCCAGCAGCTACCGAGGGGGACTAGCGGGGACTCAAGAGACCCAGTACTTC. This gives the protein CASSYRGGLAGTQETQYF. Combining the CDR3 with reference TRBV7-2 and TRBJ2-5 gives the whole variable domain GAGVSQSPSNKVTEKGKDVELRCDPISGHTALYWYRQSLGQGLEFLIYFQGNSAPDKSGLPSDRFSAERTGGSVSTLTIQRTQQEDSAVYLCASSYRGGLAGTQETQYFGPGTRLLVL.

V and J are TRBV2 and TRBJ1-5, with D maybe TRBD1 (5 bases). CDR3 size: 13 residues. V gave up 6 bases and J gave up 7 bases, with 13 bases separating them. The germline CDR1 and CDR2 sequences are SNHLY and FYNNEI. Written as DNA, the CDR3 is TGTGCCAGCAGGCCTACAGGATCCCAGCCCCAGCATTTT. As protein: CASRPTGSQPQHF. Combining the CDR3 with reference TRBV2 and TRBJ1-5 gives the whole variable domain EPEVTQTPSHQVTQMGQEVILRCVPISNHLYFYWYRQILGQKVEFLVSFYNNEISEKSEIFDDQFSVERPDGSNFTLKIRSTKLEDSAMYFCASRPTGSQPQHFGDGTRLSIL.

The chain carries TRBV15 and TRBJ1-1; D perhaps matches TRBD1 (5 bases). Trimming took off 1 base at V and 1 base at J, with 7 bases between the two ends. The CDR3 totals 14 residues. Germline-derived CDR1 and CDR2 are LNHNV and YYDKDF (reference sequence). DNA of the CDR3: TGTGCCACCAGCAGAGGACAGCAGAACACTGAAGCTTTCTTT. Translating gives CATSRGQQNTEAFF.

Only one count was recorded for this clone. This rearrangement joins TRBV7-9 to TRBJ2-3; possible D gene TRBD1, 6 bases. V was shortened by 5 bases and J by 4 bases, with 13 bases between the two germline ends. The germline gives CDR1 SEHNR, CDR2 FQNEAQ (reference sequence). This CDR3 comprises 14 residues. The CDR3 spells CASSPLSGADTQYF. The CDR3 region has the DNA TGTGCCAGCAGCCCACTGTCAGGGGCAGATACGCAGTATTTT.

The V gene is TRBV4-2, the J gene TRBJ2-1; the D is unclear. Germline CDR1 reads LGHNA; CDR2 reads YNFKEQ. This CDR3 has 13 amino acids. The V and J ends lost 1 base and 4 bases respectively, with 5 bases between them. The CDR3 nucleotides read TGTGCCAGCAGCCAAGCCAGTTACAATGAGCAGTTCTTC. This gives the protein CASSQASYNEQFF.